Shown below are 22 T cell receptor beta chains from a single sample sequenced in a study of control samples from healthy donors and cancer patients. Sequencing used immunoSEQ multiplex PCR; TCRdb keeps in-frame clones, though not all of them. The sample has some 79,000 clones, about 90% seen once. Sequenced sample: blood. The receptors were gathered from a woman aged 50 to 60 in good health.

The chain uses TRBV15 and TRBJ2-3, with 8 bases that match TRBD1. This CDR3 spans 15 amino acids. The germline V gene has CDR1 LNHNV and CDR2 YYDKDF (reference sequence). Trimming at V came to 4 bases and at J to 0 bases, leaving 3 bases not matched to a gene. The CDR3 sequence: CATSIRQGSTDTQYF. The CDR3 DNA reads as TGTGCCACCAGCATCCGACAGGGGAGCACAGATACGCAGTATTTT. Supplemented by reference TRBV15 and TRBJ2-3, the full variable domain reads DAMVIQNPRYQVTQFGKPVTLSCSQTLNHNVMYWYQQKSSQAPKLLFHYYDKDFNNEADTPDNFQSRRPNTSFCFLDIRSPGLGDTAMYLCATSIRQGSTDTQYFGPGTRLTVL.

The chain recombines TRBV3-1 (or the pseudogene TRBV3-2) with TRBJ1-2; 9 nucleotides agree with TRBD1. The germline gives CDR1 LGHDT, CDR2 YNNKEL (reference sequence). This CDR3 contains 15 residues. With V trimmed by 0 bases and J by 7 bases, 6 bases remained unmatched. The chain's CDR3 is CASSQDLGTGSGYTF. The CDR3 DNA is TGTGCCAGCAGCCAAGATCTTGGGACAGGGAGTGGCTACACCTTC.

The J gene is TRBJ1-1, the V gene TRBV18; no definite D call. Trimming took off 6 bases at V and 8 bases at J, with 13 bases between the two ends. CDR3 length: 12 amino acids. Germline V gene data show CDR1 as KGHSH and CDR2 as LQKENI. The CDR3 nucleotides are TGTGCCAGCTCGCCGGACCGGGCGGAAGCTTTCTTT. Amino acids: CASSPDRAEAFF.

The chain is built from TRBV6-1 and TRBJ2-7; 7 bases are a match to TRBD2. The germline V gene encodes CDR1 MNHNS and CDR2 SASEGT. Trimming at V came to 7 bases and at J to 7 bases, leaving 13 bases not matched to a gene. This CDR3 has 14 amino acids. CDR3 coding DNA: TGTGCCAGCACGGGCGGGAGTAGGTCGGGGGAGCAGTACTTC. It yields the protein CASTGGSRSGEQYF.

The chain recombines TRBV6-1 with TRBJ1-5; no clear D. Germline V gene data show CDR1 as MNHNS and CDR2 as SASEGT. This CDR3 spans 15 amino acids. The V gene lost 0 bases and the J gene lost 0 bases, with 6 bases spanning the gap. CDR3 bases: TGTGCCAGCAGTGAAGCATTGTTTAGCAATCAGCCCCAGCATTTT. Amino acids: CASSEALFSNQPQHF.

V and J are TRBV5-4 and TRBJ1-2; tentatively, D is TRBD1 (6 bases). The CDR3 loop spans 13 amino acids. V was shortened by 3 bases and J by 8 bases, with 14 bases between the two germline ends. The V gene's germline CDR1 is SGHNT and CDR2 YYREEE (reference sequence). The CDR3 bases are TGTGCCAGCAGCTCCGAGACAGGTGGGGGCTACACCTTC. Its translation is CASSSETGGGYTF.

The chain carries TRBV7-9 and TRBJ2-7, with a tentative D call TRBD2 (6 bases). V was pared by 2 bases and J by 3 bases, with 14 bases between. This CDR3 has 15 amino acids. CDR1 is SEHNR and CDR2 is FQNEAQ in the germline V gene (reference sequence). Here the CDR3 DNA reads TGTGCCAGCAGCTTATCCGGGAGTGGGAGCTACGAGCAGTACTTC. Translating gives CASSLSGSGSYEQYF.

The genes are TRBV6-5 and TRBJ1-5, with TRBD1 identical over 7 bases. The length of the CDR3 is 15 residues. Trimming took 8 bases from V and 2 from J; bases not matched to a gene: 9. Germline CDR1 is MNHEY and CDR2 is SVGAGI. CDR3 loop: CASLSIGTGNQPQHF. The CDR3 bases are TGTGCCAGCTTGAGTATAGGGACAGGCAATCAGCCCCAGCATTTT.

DNA for the CDR3: TGTGCCAGCAGTTACTCGATAGGAACAGGGGGCGAGCAGTACTTC. Amino acid sequence: CASSYSIGTGGEQYF. The V gene is TRBV6-5, the J gene TRBJ2-7, with 8 bases that match TRBD1. From germline, CDR1 is MNHEY and CDR2 SVGAGI. The CDR3 is 15 residues long. The V gene end was trimmed by 0 bases and the J gene end by 6 bases; junction bases not matched to a gene: 7.

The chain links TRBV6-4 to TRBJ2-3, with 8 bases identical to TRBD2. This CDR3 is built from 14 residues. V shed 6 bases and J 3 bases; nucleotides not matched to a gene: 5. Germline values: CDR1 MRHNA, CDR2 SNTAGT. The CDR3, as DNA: TGTGCCAGCAGAGCGGGAGCAGGTACAGATACGCAGTATTTT. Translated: CASRAGAGTDTQYF.

The CDR3 reads CASSGTGRYNEQFF. The CDR3 region has the DNA TGTGCCAGCAGTGGGACAGGGAGGTACAATGAGCAGTTCTTC. This chain joins TRBV28 and TRBJ2-1; 9 bases match TRBD1. Germline lookup yields CDR1 MDHEN and CDR2 SYDVKM. V lost 5 bases and J lost 4; bases outside the gene matches: 3. This CDR3 comprises 14 residues.

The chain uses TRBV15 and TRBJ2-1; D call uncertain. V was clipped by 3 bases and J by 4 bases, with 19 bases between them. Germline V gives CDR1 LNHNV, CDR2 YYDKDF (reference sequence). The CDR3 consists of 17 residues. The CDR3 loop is CATSSGQLLSRYNEQFF. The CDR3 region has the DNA TGTGCCACCAGCAGCGGTCAGCTCCTCAGTCGGTACAATGAGCAGTTCTTC.

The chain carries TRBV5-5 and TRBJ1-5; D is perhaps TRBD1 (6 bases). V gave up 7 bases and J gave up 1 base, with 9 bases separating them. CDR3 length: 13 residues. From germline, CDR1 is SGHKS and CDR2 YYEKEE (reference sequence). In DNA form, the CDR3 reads TGTGCCAGCGGGGGGCACAGCAATCAGCCCCAGCATTTT. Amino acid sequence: CASGGHSNQPQHF.

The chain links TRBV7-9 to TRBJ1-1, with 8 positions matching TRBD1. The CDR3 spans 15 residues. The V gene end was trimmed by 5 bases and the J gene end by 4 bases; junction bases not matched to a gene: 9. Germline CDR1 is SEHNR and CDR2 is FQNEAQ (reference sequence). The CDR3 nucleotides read TGTGCCAGCAGCCCGGACAGGGCCCTGAGCACTGAAGCTTTCTTT. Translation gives CASSPDRALSTEAFF.

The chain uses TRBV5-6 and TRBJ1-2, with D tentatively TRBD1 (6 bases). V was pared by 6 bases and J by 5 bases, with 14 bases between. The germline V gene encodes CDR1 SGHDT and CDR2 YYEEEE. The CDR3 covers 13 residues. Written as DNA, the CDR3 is TGTGCCAGCACCCTCCAGGGGCGGTATGGCTACACCTTC. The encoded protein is CASTLQGRYGYTF.

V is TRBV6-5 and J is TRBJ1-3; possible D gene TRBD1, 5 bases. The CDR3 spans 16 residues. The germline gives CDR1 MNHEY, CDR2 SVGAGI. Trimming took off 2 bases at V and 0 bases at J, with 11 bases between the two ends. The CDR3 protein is CASSYAPDTSGNTIYF. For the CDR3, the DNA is TGTGCCAGCAGTTACGCCCCGGACACCTCTGGAAACACCATATATTTT.

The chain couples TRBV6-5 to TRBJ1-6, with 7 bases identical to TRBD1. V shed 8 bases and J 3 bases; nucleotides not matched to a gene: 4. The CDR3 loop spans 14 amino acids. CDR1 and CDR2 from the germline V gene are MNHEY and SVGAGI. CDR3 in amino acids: CASRGTVYNSPLHF. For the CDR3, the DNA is TGTGCCAGCCGCGGGACAGTCTATAATTCACCCCTCCACTTT.

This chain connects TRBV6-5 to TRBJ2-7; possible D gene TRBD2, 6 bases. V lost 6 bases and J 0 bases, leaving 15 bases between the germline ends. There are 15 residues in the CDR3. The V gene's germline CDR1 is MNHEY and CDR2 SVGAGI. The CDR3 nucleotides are TGTGCCAGCAGCCTCGGAGGGGCTTCCTCCTACGAGCAGTACTTC. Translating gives CASSLGGASSYEQYF.

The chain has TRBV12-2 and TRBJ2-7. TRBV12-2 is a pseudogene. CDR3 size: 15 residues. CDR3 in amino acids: CASRLHPFGSSEQYF. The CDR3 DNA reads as TGTGCAAGTCGTTTGCACCCTTTCGGATCGTCCGAGCAGTACTTC.

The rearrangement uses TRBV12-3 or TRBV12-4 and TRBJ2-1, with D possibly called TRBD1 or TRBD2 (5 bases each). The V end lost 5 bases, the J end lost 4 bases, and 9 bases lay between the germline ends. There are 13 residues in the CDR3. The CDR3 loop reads CASSQGPYNEQFF. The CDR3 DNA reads TGTGCCAGCAGTCAGGGACCGTACAATGAGCAGTTCTTC.

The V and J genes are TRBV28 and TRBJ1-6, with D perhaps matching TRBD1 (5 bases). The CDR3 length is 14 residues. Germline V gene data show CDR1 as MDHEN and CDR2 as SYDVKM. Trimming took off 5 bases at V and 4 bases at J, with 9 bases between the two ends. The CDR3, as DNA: TGTGCCAGCAGTCGGACACTATATAATTCACCCCTCCACTTT. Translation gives CASSRTLYNSPLHF.

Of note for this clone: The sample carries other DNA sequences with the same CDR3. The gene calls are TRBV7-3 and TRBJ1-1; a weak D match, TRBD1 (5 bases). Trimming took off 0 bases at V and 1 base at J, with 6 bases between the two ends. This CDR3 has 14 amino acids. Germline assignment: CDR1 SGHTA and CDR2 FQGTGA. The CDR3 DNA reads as TGTGCCAGCAGCTTAACTGGACAGAACACTGAAGCTTTCTTT. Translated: CASSLTGQNTEAFF.